This T cell receptor beta chain derives from a study of blood T cells in healthy people across ages. Whole-study results and caveats: It was not known whether donors were CMV positive (a possible confounder of expanded clonotype changes).

V lost 4 bases and J lost 9; bases outside the gene matches: 15. Germline V gene sequence: CDR1 LGHNA, CDR2 YNFKEQ. There are 16 residues in the CDR3. For the second PCR, which ran for roughly 6 to 12 cycles, a sample-barcoded 5' primer and a J-beta primer mix were used. TCRdb reanalysed the 5' RACE reads using MiXCR and keeps one entry per CDR3 protein. The profile covers 780,000 or so distinct CDR3 sequences, with roughly 25% appearing a single time and roughly 3.8% taken by the ten largest. Donors each provided ten milliliters of peripheral blood. Total RNA was extracted at no less than 6 micrograms per sample. A word on this clonotype: Its antigen is not known.

These data were also reused for a study on T cells of mothers and their children. That source adds: Per mother, over 9.5 million TCR beta CDR3 reads were obtained; per child, about 3 million.

V and J are TRBV4-2 and TRBJ2-4; 7 nucleotides match TRBD1. The receptor was derived from a boy between 10 and 17 years old in good health. The sample consisted of blood. CDR3 residues: CASSPPTTGVESIQYF. As DNA, the CDR3 is TGTGCCAGCAGCCCACCTACTACAGGGGTGGAAAGCATTCAGTACTTC.